These 5 T cell receptor beta chains were all obtained from the same sample, sequenced in a study of T cell responses to AZD1222 COVID-19 vaccine. The table came from immunoSEQ multiplex PCR; TCRdb's copy has only in-frame clones and leaves some out. The repertoire has 65,000 to 75,000 clones, about 85% of them found once; the top ten carry 21%. Sequencing was performed on peripheral blood, taken on day 0 of AZD1222 vaccination. These receptors were taken from an adult in good health.

This clone has only a few counts. The gene calls are TRBV28 and TRBJ2-6, with D hard to call. V was shortened by 7 bases and J by 0 bases, with 7 bases between the two germline ends. The CDR3 runs 14 residues. Germline V gives CDR1 MDHEN, CDR2 SYDVKM. In nucleotides, the CDR3 is TGTGCCAGCACCTTCGACTCTGGGGCCAACGTCCTGACTTTC. This codes for CASTFDSGANVLTF.

V and J are TRBV28 and TRBJ2-7; 8 bases fit TRBD2. Germline-derived CDR1 and CDR2 are MDHEN and SYDVKM. This CDR3 region has 15 residues. The trim removed 5 bases at V and 6 bases at J, leaving 12 bases unmatched. DNA for the CDR3: TGTGCCAGCAGTATGTTAGCGGGACCGGGGCGCGAGCAGTACTTC. Translating gives CASSMLAGPGREQYF. Complete variable domain (other parts from reference TRBV28 and TRBJ2-7): DVKVTQSSRYLVKRTGEKVFLECVQDMDHENMFWYRQDPGLGLRLIYFSYDVKMKEKGDIPEGYSVSREKKERFSLILESASTNQTSMYLCASSMLAGPGREQYFGPGTRLTVT.

The genes are TRBV5-1 and TRBJ1-1, with D possibly being TRBD1 (5 bases). CDR3 length: 18 residues. V was cut by 0 bases and J by 0 bases, with 18 bases left in between. Looked up from germline, CDR1 is SGHRS and CDR2 is YFSETQ. The CDR3 here is CASSLVPQGRTMNTEAFF. As DNA, the CDR3 is TGCGCCAGCAGCTTGGTTCCCCAGGGCCGCACCATGAACACTGAAGCTTTCTTT. The entire variable domain, with the rest obtained from reference TRBV5-1 and TRBJ1-1, is as follows: KAGVTQTPRYLIKTRGQQVTLSCSPISGHRSVSWYQQTPGQGLQFLFEYFSETQRNKGNFPGRFSGRQFSNSRSEMNVSTLELGDSALYLCASSLVPQGRTMNTEAFFGQGTRLTVV.

The chain joins TRBV14 to TRBJ1-2, with TRBD1 identical over 9 bases. This CDR3 is 14 amino acids long. In germline, CDR1 is SGHDN, CDR2 FVKESK. Trimming took 5 bases from V and 7 from J; bases not matched to a gene: 8. The chain's CDR3 is CASSWGQGSGGYTF. CDR3 sequence (DNA): TGTGCCAGCAGCTGGGGACAGGGTTCGGGTGGCTACACCTTC.

The genes are TRBV18 and TRBJ1-2, with 9 bases lining up with TRBD1. Losses at the gene ends were 4 bases for V and 5 bases for J; bases not matched to a gene: 11. The CDR3 extends over 16 amino acids. CDR1 KGHSH and CDR2 LQKENI come from the germline V gene. CDR3 coding DNA: TGTGCCAGCTCACTGGAAACAGGGGGCGCGGGGTATGGCTACACCTTC. It yields the protein CASSLETGGAGYGYTF.